The sequence of this TCR beta chain was determined in a study of blood T cells in healthy people across ages. Study information: Capture via template switching afforded approximately one barcoded beta molecule per two T cells. Points from the study as a whole: A conclusive naive versus antigen-experienced comparison was prevented by the unsorted PBMCs. CMV status of donors was not determined, possibly confounding expanded clonotype changes.

The germline V and J ends were trimmed by 4 bases and 5 bases, with 7 bases remaining between them. From germline, CDR1 is SNHLY and CDR2 FYNNEI. The CDR3 contains 12 residues. Concerning this clonotype itself: Antigen specificity is unknown.

The second PCR ran roughly 6 to 11 cycles with a sample-barcoded 5' primer and J-beta primers. TCRdb fed the 5' RACE reads into MiXCR, producing one record per CDR3 protein. The sample contains more than 1,400,000 distinct CDR3 sequences, 42% of which appear only once. Drawn from each donor were roughly 10 milliliters of peripheral blood. This receptor was taken from a woman younger than 35 in good health. This chain uses TRBV2 with TRBJ2-3, with D perhaps TRBD2 (6 bases). Sequencing input: blood. For the CDR3, the DNA is TGTGCCAGCAGTGGGGGGGAAGATACGCAGTATTTT. Translating it yields CASSGGEDTQYF. Together with reference TRBV2 and TRBJ2-3, the CDR3 gives the full variable domain: EPEVTQTPSHQVTQMGQEVILRCVPISNHLYFYWYRQILGQKVEFLVSFYNNEISEKSEIFDDQFSVERPDGSNFTLKIRSTKLEDSAMYFCASSGGEDTQYFGPGTRLTVL.